These T cell receptor beta chains were read from a single sample in a study of blood T cell repertoires in COVID-19. Measured with immunoSEQ multiplex PCR; TCRdb has only the in-frame clones, and not every one. The table shows about 290,000 clones, with about 82% occurring only once. Sequenced material: peripheral blood. Receptors were obtained from a woman in her fifties or sixties with active or convalescent COVID-19. Each CDR3 is given with its conserved first and last residue. The order of the fields is D gene, V gene, clone size, J gene, CDR3 DNA, CDR3 protein. The D gene is left open where the match is weak. Clone size is stated in some rows and not others, as once, few, many or a class when expanded.

D gene: .; V gene: TRBV27; clone size: .; J gene: TRBJ2-1; CDR3 DNA: TGTGCCAGCAGTGTGGATCGGGGCTACAATGAGCAGTTCTTC; CDR3 protein: CASSVDRGYNEQFF
D gene: TRBD1; V gene: TRBV5-5; clone size: .; J gene: TRBJ1-2; CDR3 DNA: TGTGCCAGCAGCTTGGAGGGGGGACAGAACTATGGCTACACCTTC; CDR3 protein: CASSLEGGQNYGYTF
D gene: TRBD1; V gene: TRBV3-1/TRBV3-2; clone size: many; J gene: TRBJ2-5; CDR3 DNA: TGTGCCAGCAGCCAAGGGGGACAGGGTCGAGGAGAGACCCAGTACTTC; CDR3 protein: CASSQGGQGRGETQYF
D gene: .; V gene: TRBV14; clone size: once; J gene: TRBJ1-4; CDR3 DNA: TGTGCCGCAAACGCGGGGGTGATGGCGGAAAAACTGTTTTTT; CDR3 protein: CAANAGVMAEKLFF
D gene: .; V gene: TRBV2; clone size: .; J gene: TRBJ2-7; CDR3 DNA: TGTGCCAGCACCGGAGACAGGTACTCCTACGAGCAGTACTTC; CDR3 protein: CASTGDRYSYEQYF
D gene: .; V gene: TRBV4-2; clone size: .; J gene: TRBJ2-1; CDR3 DNA: TGTGCCAGCAGCCATGGCATATACAATGAGCAGTTCTTC; CDR3 protein: CASSHGIYNEQFF
D gene: .; V gene: TRBV6-1; clone size: .; J gene: TRBJ2-7; CDR3 DNA: TGTGCCAGCAGTGAGGCCCCCTCTCTCTACGAGCAGTACTTC; CDR3 protein: CASSEAPSLYEQYF
D gene: .; V gene: TRBV6-1; clone size: .; J gene: TRBJ2-5; CDR3 DNA: TGTGCCAGCAGTGAACGGTTAACTCGCGCCGCGGCGCTCCAAGAGACCCAGTACTTC; CDR3 protein: CASSERLTRAAALQETQYF
D gene: TRBD2; V gene: TRBV19; clone size: .; J gene: TRBJ2-7; CDR3 DNA: TGTGCCAGCCGCCAAACCGGGAGGAGAACCGAGCAGTACTTC; CDR3 protein: CASRQTGRRTEQYF
D gene: .; V gene: TRBV29-1; clone size: .; J gene: TRBJ1-2; CDR3 DNA: TGCAGCGTTCCAATCCGGACGGGGGGCTCCTATGGCTACACCTTC; CDR3 protein: CSVPIRTGGSYGYTF
D gene: TRBD1; V gene: TRBV5-1; clone size: .; J gene: TRBJ1-1; CDR3 DNA: TGCGCCAACAGCTTGCAGGGGGCGGACACTGAAGCTTTCTTT; CDR3 protein: CANSLQGADTEAFF
D gene: .; V gene: TRBV14; clone size: .; J gene: TRBJ1-1; CDR3 DNA: TGTGCCAGCTCCCAAATCTTACAGGGTCGAGCTTTCTTT; CDR3 protein: CASSQILQGRAFF
D gene: .; V gene: TRBV6-5; clone size: .; J gene: TRBJ1-1; CDR3 DNA: TGTGCCAGCAGGACGACGTGGGCGACTGAAGCTTTCTTT; CDR3 protein: CASRTTWATEAFF
D gene: TRBD2; V gene: TRBV15; clone size: .; J gene: TRBJ2-5; CDR3 DNA: TGTGCCACCAGCAGATACGGGGGGGGTGAGACCCAGTACTTC; CDR3 protein: CATSRYGGGETQYF
D gene: .; V gene: TRBV6-1; clone size: .; J gene: TRBJ2-1; CDR3 DNA: TGTGCCAGCAGTGAATATAGGGACTCCCATCGGCAGTTCTTC; CDR3 protein: CASSEYRDSHRQFF
D gene: TRBD2; V gene: TRBV28; clone size: .; J gene: TRBJ2-7; CDR3 DNA: TGTGCCAGCAGTTATGCTAGCGGGGCCTCCTACGAGCAGTACTTC; CDR3 protein: CASSYASGASYEQYF